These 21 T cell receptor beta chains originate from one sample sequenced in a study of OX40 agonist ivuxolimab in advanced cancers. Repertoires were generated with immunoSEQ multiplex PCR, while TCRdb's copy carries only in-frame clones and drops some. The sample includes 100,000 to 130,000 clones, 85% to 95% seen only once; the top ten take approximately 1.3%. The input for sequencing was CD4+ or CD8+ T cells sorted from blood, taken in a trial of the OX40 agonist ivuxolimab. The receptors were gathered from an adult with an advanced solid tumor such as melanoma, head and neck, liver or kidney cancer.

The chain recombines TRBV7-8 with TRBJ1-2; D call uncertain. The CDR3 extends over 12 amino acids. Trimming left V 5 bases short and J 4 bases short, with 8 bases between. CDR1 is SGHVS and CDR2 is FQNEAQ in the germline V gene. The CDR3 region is CASSPVSYGYTF. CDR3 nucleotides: TGTGCCAGCAGCCCCGTATCCTATGGCTACACCTTC.

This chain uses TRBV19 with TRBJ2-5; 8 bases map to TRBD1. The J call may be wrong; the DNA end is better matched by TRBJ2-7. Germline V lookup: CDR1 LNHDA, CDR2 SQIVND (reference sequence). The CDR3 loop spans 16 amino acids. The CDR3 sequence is CASSTRDRTYSYEQYF. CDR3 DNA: TGTGCCAGTAGTACCAGGGACAGGACTTACTCCTACGAGCAGTACTTC.

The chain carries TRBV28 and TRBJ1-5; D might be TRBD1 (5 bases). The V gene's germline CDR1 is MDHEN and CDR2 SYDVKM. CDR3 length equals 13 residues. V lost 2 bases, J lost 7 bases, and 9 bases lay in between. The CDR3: CASSLEGRQPQHF. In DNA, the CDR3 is TGTGCCAGCAGTTTAGAGGGGCGGCAGCCCCAGCATTTT.

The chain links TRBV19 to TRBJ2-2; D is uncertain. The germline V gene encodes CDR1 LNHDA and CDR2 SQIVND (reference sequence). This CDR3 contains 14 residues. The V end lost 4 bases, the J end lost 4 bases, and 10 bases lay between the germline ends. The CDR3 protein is CASSNTPSTGELFF. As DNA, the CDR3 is TGTGCCAGTAGTAATACACCGAGCACCGGGGAGCTGTTTTTT.

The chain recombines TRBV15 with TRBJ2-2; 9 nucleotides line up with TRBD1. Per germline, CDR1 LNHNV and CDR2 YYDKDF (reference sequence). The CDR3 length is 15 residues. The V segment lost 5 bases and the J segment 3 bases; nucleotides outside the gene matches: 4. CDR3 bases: TGTGCCACCAGCGTGGGACAGGGCGACACCGGGGAGCTGTTTTTT. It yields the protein CATSVGQGDTGELFF.

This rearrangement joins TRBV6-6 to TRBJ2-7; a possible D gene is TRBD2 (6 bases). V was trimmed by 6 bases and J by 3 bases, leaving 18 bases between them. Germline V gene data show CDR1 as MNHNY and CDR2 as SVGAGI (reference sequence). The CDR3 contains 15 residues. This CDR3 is CASRHPRDVDYEQYF. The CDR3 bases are TGTGCCAGCAGACACCCGCGGGACGTAGACTACGAGCAGTACTTC.

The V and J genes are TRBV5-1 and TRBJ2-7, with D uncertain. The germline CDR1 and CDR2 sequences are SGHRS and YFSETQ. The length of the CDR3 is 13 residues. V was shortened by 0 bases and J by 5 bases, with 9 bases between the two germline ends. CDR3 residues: CASSLVLTDEQYF. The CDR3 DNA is TGCGCCAGCAGCTTGGTGCTGACGGACGAGCAGTACTTC.

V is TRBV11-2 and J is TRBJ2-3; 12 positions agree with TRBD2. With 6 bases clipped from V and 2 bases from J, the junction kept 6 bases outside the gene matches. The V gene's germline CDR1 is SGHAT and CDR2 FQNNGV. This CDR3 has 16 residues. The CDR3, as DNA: TGTGCCAGCAGTTTTCTAGCGGGAGGGCCCACAGATACGCAGTATTTT. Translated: CASSFLAGGPTDTQYF.

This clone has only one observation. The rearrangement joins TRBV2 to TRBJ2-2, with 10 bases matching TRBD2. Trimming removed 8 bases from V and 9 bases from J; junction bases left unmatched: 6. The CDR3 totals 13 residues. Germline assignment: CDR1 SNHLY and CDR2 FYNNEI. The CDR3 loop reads CASRTSGHWELFF. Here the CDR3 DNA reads TGTGCCAGCCGGACTAGCGGCCATTGGGAGCTGTTTTTT.

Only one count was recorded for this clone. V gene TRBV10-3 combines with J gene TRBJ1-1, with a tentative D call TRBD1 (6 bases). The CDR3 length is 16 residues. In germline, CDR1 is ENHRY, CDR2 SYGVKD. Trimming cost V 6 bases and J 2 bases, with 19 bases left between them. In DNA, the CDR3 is TGTGCCATCAGGGGATGGGACACCAAGTTAAACACTGAAGCTTTCTTT. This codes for CAIRGWDTKLNTEAFF.

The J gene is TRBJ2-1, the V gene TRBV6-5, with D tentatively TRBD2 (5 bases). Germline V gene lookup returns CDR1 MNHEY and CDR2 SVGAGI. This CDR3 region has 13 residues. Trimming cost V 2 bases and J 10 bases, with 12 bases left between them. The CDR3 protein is CASSYTRFEEQFF. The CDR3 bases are TGTGCCAGCAGTTACACTAGATTCGAGGAGCAGTTCTTC.

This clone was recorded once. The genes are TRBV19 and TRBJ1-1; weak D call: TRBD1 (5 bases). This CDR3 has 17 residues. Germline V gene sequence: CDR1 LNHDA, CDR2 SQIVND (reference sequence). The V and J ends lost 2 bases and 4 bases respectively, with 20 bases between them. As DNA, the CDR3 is TGTGCCAGTAGTATATTCGGGGACGAGGTATCGAGCACTGAAGCTTTCTTT. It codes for CASSIFGDEVSSTEAFF.

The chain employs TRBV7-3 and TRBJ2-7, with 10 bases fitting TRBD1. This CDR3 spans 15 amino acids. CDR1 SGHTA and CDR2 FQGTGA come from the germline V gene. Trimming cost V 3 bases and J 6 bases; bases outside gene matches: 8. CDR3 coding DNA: TGTGCCAGCAGCTTGGGGAGGACAGGGGGAGTCGAGCAGTACTTC. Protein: CASSLGRTGGVEQYF.

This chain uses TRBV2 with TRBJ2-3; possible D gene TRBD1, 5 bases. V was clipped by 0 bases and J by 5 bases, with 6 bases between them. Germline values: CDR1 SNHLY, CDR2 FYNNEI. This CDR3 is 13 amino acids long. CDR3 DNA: TGTGCCAGCAGTGAAGCGCAGGGAGATACGCAGTATTTT. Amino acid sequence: CASSEAQGDTQYF. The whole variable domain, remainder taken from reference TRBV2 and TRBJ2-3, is EPEVTQTPSHQVTQMGQEVILRCVPISNHLYFYWYRQILGQKVEFLVSFYNNEISEKSEIFDDQFSVERPDGSNFTLKIRSTKLEDSAMYFCASSEAQGDTQYFGPGTRLTVL.

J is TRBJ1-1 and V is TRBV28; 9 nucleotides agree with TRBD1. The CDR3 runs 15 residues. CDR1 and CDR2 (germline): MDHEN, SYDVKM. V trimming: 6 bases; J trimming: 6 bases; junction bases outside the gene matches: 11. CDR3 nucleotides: TGTGCCAGCAGAGCCCCAGGGACAGGGAAGGCTGAAGCTTTCTTT. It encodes CASRAPGTGKAEAFF.

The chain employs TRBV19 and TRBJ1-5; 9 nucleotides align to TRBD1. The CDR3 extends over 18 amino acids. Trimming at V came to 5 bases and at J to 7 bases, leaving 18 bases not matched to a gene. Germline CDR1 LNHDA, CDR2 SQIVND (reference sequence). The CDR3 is CASSLNRDRVRLVQPQHF. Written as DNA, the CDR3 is TGTGCCAGTAGTCTCAACCGGGACAGGGTAAGGTTGGTACAGCCCCAGCATTTT.

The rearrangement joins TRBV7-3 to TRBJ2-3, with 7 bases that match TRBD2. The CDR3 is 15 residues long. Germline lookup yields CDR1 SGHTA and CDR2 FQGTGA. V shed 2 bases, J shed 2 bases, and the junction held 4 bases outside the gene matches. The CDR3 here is CASSLGAGPTDTQYF. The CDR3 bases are TGTGCCAGCAGCTTAGGAGCGGGACCCACAGATACGCAGTATTTT. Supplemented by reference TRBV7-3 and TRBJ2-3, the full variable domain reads GAGVSQTPSNKVTEKGKYVELRCDPISGHTALYWYRQSLGQGPEFLIYFQGTGAADDSGLPNDRFFAVRPEGSVSTLKIQRTERGDSAVYLCASSLGAGPTDTQYFGPGTRLTVL.

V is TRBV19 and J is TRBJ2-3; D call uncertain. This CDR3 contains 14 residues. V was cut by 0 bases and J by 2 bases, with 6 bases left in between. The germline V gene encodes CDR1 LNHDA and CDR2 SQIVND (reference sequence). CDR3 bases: TGTGCCAGTAGTATAGATCGCCCCACAGATACGCAGTATTTT. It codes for CASSIDRPTDTQYF.

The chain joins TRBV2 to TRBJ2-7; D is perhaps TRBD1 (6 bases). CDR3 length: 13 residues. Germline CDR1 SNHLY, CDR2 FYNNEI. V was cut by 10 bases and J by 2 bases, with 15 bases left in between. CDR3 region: CANRMTGTYEQYF. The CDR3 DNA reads TGTGCCAATAGAATGACAGGAACCTACGAGCAGTACTTC.

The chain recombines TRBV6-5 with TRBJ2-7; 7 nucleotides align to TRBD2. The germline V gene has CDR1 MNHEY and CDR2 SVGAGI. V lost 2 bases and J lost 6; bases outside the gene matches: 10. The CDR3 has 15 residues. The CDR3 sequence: CASSYGNAGVREQYF. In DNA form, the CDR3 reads TGTGCCAGCAGTTACGGTAACGCGGGAGTACGCGAGCAGTACTTC.

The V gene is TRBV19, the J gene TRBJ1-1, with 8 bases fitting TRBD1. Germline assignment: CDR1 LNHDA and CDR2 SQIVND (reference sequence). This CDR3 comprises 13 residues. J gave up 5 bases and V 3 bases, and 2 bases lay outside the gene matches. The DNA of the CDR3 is TGTGCCAGTAGTATTAACAGGGGGACTGAAGCTTTCTTT. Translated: CASSINRGTEAFF.